A selection of T cell receptor beta chains follows, all from one sample in a study of T cell responses to AZD1222 COVID-19 vaccine. Measured with immunoSEQ multiplex PCR; TCRdb has only the in-frame clones, and not every one. The sample lists roughly 91,000 clones, roughly nine tenths occurring once. The sample was peripheral blood, taken on day 0 of AZD1222 vaccination. These receptors were collected from an adult in good health. CDR3s include the opening cysteine and the closing phenylalanine or tryptophan. D genes are given only for firm matches. Part of the rows lack a size; the others show once, few, many or a class for expanded clones.

>-|TRBD1|TRBJ1-5|TRBV6-5
CASRPGQGGQPQHF
TGTGCCAGCAGGCCGGGACAGGGAGGTCAGCCCCAGCATTTT
>-|-|TRBJ1-4|TRBV2
CASKKGSEKLFF
TGTGCCAGCAAGAAGGGGAGCGAAAAACTGTTTTTT
>once|TRBD1|TRBJ1-1|TRBV5-4
CASSPDRGGPEAFF
TGTGCCAGCAGTCCGGACAGGGGTGGGCCTGAAGCTTTCTTT
>-|TRBD2|TRBJ2-2|TRBV11-2
CASSSWGLAGGGSGELFF
TGTGCCAGCAGCTCCTGGGGACTAGCGGGAGGGGGGTCCGGGGAGCTGTTTTTT
>-|TRBD1|TRBJ2-6|TRBV7-6
CASSLAGTGNSGANVLTF
TGTGCCAGCAGCCTAGCCGGGACAGGAAACTCTGGGGCCAACGTCCTGACTTTC
>-|-|TRBJ2-4|TRBV18
CASSPRARGGGNIQYF
TGTGCCAGCTCACCACGAGCCAGAGGGGGGGGTAACATTCAGTACTTC
>-|-|TRBJ1-1|TRBV30
CAWSVRHNTEAFF
TGTGCCTGGAGTGTACGACACAACACTGAAGCTTTCTTT
>-|-|TRBJ1-6|TRBV7-2
CASSLLSRNSPLHF
TGTGCCAGCAGCTTATTGTCCCGAAATTCACCCCTCCACTTT
>-|TRBD2|TRBJ2-2|TRBV2
CASRGGAAPAGELFF
TGTGCCAGCCGCGGGGGGGCCGCTCCCGCCGGGGAGCTGTTTTTT
>-|-|TRBJ2-1|TRBV18
CASSPLNSGENEQFF
TGTGCCAGCTCACCCTTGAACTCAGGGGAGAATGAGCAGTTCTTC
>-|-|TRBJ1-3|TRBV2
CASKEEDSSGNTIYF
TGTGCCAGCAAAGAAGAGGACAGCTCTGGAAACACCATATATTTT
>-|-|TRBJ1-1|TRBV9
CASSASGQDTEAFF
TGTGCCAGCAGCGCGAGCGGACAAGACACTGAAGCTTTCTTT
>-|-|TRBJ2-1|TRBV20-1
CSAREDNEQFF
TGCAGTGCTAGGGAAGACAATGAGCAGTTCTTC
>-|TRBD1|TRBJ2-5|TRBV6-5
CASSSDRGSGETQYF
TGTGCCAGCAGCTCGGACAGGGGGTCGGGGGAGACCCAGTACTTC
>-|-|TRBJ1-2|TRBV4-3
CASSQDLAGKYYGYTF
TGCGCCAGCAGCCAAGATCTCGCGGGCAAATACTATGGCTACACCTTC
>-|-|TRBJ2-3|TRBV6-2/TRBV6-3
CASSSPPGDTQYF
TGTGCCAGCAGTTCCCCCCCGGGAGATACGCAGTATTTT
>-|-|TRBJ2-7|TRBV3-1/TRBV3-2
CASSPTGLSYEQYF
TGTGCCAGCAGCCCCACCGGGCTCTCCTACGAGCAGTACTTC
>-|-|TRBJ1-1|TRBV2
CASRRDSLNTEAFF
TGTGCCAGCAGGCGGGACTCCCTGAACACTGAAGCTTTCTTT
>-|-|TRBJ1-2|TRBV3-1/TRBV3-2
CASSRQLFMSGDNIYTF
TGTGCCAGCAGCCGTCAGTTGTTCATGTCGGGGGACAATATCTACACCTTC
>-|-|TRBJ2-3|TRBV7-2
CASSPNRLRRSTDTQYF
TGTGCCAGCAGCCCAAACCGTTTGCGCCGTAGCACAGATACGCAGTATTTT
>once|-|TRBJ1-2|TRBV14
CASSQDSRFNYGYTF
TGTGCCAGCAGCCAAGATTCCAGGTTTAACTATGGCTACACCTTC
>-|-|TRBJ2-7|TRBV6-5
CASSKLGYEQYF
TGTGCCAGCAGTAAACTAGGGTACGAGCAGTACTTC
>-|-|TRBJ1-1|TRBV6-5
CASSGTLKNTEAFF
TGTGCCAGCAGCGGAACTTTAAAGAACACTGAAGCTTTCTTT
>once|-|TRBJ2-5|TRBV19
CASSMGRTVGRETQYF
TGTGCCAGTAGTATGGGGCGGACAGTGGGGAGAGAGACCCAGTACTTC
>-|-|TRBJ2-5|TRBV19
CASSISPLFQTQYF
TGTGCCAGTAGTATCTCTCCGTTATTTCAGACCCAGTACTTC
>-|-|TRBJ2-7|TRBV19
CASSLGTSRFYEQYF
TGTGCCAGTAGTCTCGGGACCAGCCGATTCTACGAGCAGTACTTC
>-|-|TRBJ2-3|TRBV3-1/TRBV3-2
CASSQDYTQYF
TGTGCCAGCAGCCAAGACTATACGCAGTATTTT
>-|-|TRBJ2-7|TRBV6-5
CASSYLTSRDEQYF
TGTGCCAGCAGTTATTTGACTTCGAGGGACGAGCAGTACTTC